Described below is a single T cell receptor beta chain sequence and its context. The assay was immunoSEQ multiplex PCR, and TCRdb's table has in-frame clones only and misses some. The table records around 37,000 clones, about 90% of them present only once. Intraepithelial and lamina propria lymphocytes were isolated from graft specimens. This sample is drawn from a study of graft-versus-host responses after intestinal transplantation. Across the study: Among the recipients, all got anti-thymocyte globulin induction and then tacrolimus and steroids for about three years.

The V end was cut by 10 bases, the J end by 5 bases, with 17 bases between. The CDR3 covers 13 residues. Looked up from germline, CDR1 is SNHLY and CDR2 is FYNNEI. The chain has TRBV2 and TRBJ2-5; possibly TRBD1 or TRBD2 for D (5 bases each). The source was ileum tissue, collected 200 to 210 days after intestinal transplant. The source of this sequence is a human patient who received an intestinal transplant, so some T cells may come from the graft donor. CDR3 nucleotide sequence: TGTGCCATCCGTACGAGGGGAAGGGAGACCCAGTACTTC. As protein: CAIRTRGRETQYF.